The source of this T cell receptor (beta chain) is a study of naive and memory T cell subsets. Four subsets defined by CD45RA and CD27 were sorted after CD3, CD4, CD8 and live/dead staining. Study-level findings and limits: Gini index rose across naive, CM, EM and EMRA in CD4 and CD8. Findings for naive and memory subsets could not be checked against ground truth. Over 95% of naive TCR sequences appeared only once after error correction, unlike memory subsets.

This clonotype was counted between two and nine times. Its target is not known. The ends lost 6 bases at V and 1 base at J; junction bases unmatched: 14. CDR3 size: 19 residues. Two oligonucleotides, mixed equimolar, formed the beta constant-region primer covering TRBC1 and TRBC2. Each CDR3 protein is one row after TCRdb ran MiXCR on the UMI-ligation and nested PCR reads. The sample lists around 160,000 distinct CDR3 sequences; approximately 17% were seen once. The sample taken for sequencing was naive CD4+ T cells from blood. The genes are TRBV12-3 or TRBV12-4 and TRBJ2-7; 14 nucleotides line up with TRBD2. The TCR originated in a human donor in good health. The CDR3 nucleotides are TGTGCCAGCAGCAAACGAGGGACTAGCGGGGGATTTGAATCCTACGAGCAGTACTTC. Amino acid sequence: CASSKRGTSGGFESYEQYF.